The sequence of this T cell receptor beta chain was determined in a study of blood T cell repertoires in COVID-19 (dated by TCRdb to the early 2020s). Turning to the overall study: Samples covering the acute and convalescent phases of COVID-19 were provided by collaborators in the United States, Italy and Spain. The samples were drawn from the first 160 participants of the ongoing ImmuneRACE study and from under 1,500 subjects provided by 6 global collaborators. A freely available public database, intended as a resource for researchers studying the immune response to SARS-CoV-2, is where the repertoires were released. The material from the prospective study consisted of cDNA or gDNA derived from T cells, B-cell-depleted T cells, or PBMCs. Where available, HLA class I and class II types were obtained from metadata supplied by the sample provider rather than from assay-based typing. Subjects who had been exposed to COVID-19, were actively infected with it, or had recovered from it provided the deeply sampled blood TCRbeta repertoires that made up the dataset. The sample metadata nearly always contained a de-identified subject ID, COVID-19 status, age in years and sex. Summary of the overall study and its limitations: The amount of clinical and demographic metadata varied by source and participant and was provided uncurated.

The immunoSEQ Assay, a bias-controlled multiplex PCR, was used to amplify TCRbeta CDR3 regions from genomic DNA. Per the original workflow: The number of nucleated cells in each sample was estimated by amplification of reference gene primers within the assay. To quantify the absolute abundance of each unique TCRbeta CDR3 rearrangement, sequence reads were collapsed and filtered. Productive Simpson clonality was computed per sample as the square root of Simpson's diversity index over productive rearrangements. Drawn from immuneACCESS, this table holds only the in-frame rearrangements with V and J called that TCRdb kept. Clones are partly lost; checked studies trace under half to an unresolved V gene and leave the rest unexplained. D and trimming were read from the DNA, whereas the V and J calls and clone size are those reported in that table. This sample gives roughly 130,000 clones in total; 70% to 85% of them show up just once. Of the sample, about 4.5% is held by the ten largest clones.

For this chain, trimming is 5 bases at the V end and 0 bases at the J end, and the number of junction bases without a gene match is 3. The CDR3 runs 14 amino acids, cysteine and phenylalanine included. Only the CDR3 DNA stays, 42 bases, in frame from base 1. The CDR1 and CDR2 encoded by the germline V gene (reference sequence) are LNHDA and SQIVND. A word on this clone: This clone's antigen is unknown. Within one base of it there is no much larger clone, and no base qualities were kept.

The collaborating institutions used their own protocols to collect whole blood in K2EDTA tubes. For TCRbeta analysis, collaborator samples were shipped as frozen whole blood, as isolated PBMCs, or as DNA extracted from either sample type. The rearrangement joined TRBV19 to TRBJ1-1, with 7 middle bases fitting TRBD1. Source material: peripheral blood. The clonotype was recovered from a woman in her 70s with acute or convalescent COVID-19. The nucleotide sequence is given as TGTGCCAGTAGTTGGGACAGCATGAACACTGAAGCTTTCTTT. Its product reads: CASSWDSMNTEAFF.